This TCR beta chain was retrieved from a study of cytomegalovirus exposure and HLA in healthy donors. This clone was recorded only once. The antigen is not known. Study-level points and caveats: Roughly uniform sequencing depth across donors was assumed, possibly incorrectly. Accurate predictions that matched the HLA-A and HLA-B alleles of most subjects were reportedly made from TCR beta sequences.

PCR employed 60 Vbeta and 13 Jbeta primers. Assay used: immunoSEQ multiplex PCR; TCRdb lists only in-frame clones, some missing. The sample lists 150,000 to 200,000 clones, roughly 77% occurring once. This CDR3 contains 15 residues. The V segment lost 3 bases and the J segment 1 base; nucleotides outside the gene matches: 6. The germline V gene encodes CDR1 SGDLS and CDR2 YYNGEE. The clonotype originates from a woman aged 45-65 years in good health and CMV-seronegative. This chain joins TRBV9 and TRBJ1-1; 7 bases map to TRBD1. Material: PBMCs. The CDR3, as DNA: TGTGCCAGCAGCGCTCACAGGGGATCGAACACTGAAGCTTTCTTT. Amino acid sequence: CASSAHRGSNTEAFF.